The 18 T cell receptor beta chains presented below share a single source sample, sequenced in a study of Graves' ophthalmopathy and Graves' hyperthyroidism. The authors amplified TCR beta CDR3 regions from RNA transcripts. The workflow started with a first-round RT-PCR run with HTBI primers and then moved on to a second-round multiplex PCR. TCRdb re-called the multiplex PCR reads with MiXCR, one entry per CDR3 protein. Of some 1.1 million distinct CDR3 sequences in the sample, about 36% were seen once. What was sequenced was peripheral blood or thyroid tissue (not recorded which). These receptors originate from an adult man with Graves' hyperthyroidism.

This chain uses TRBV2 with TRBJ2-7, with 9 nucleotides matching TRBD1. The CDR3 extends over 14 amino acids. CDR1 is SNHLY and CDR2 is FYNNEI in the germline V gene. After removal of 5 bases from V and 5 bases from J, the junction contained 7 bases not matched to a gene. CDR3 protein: CASSPGTGIHEQYF. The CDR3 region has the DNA TGTGCCAGCAGTCCCGGGACAGGGATCCACGAGCAGTACTTC.

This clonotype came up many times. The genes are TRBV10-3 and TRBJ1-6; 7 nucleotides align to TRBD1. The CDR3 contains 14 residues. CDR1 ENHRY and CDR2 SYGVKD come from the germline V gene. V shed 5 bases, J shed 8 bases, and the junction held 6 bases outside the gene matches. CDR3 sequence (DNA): TGTGCCATCAGTACAGGGGTTGGGGATTCACCCCTCCACTTT. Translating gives CAISTGVGDSPLHF.

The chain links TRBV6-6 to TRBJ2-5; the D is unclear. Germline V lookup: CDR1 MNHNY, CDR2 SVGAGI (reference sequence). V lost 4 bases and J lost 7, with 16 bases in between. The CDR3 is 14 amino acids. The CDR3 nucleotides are TGTGCCAGCAGTTTGTACCGAGAGGATGGGACCCAGTACTTC. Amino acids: CASSLYREDGTQYF.

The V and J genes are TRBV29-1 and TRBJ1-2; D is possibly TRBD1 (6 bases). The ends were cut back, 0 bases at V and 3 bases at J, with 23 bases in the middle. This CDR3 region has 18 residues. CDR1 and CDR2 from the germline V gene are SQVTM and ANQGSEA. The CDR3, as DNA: TGCAGCGTTGAAGATCCCATGGGGGCGGGGGCACCCTACTATGGCTACACCTTC. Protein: CSVEDPMGAGAPYYGYTF. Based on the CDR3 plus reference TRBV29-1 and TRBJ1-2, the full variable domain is SAVISQKPSRDICQRGTSLTIQCQVDSQVTMMFWYRQQPGQSLTLIATANQGSEATYESGFVIDKFPISRPNLTFSTLTVSNMSPEDSSIYLCSVEDPMGAGAPYYGYTFGSGTRLTVV.

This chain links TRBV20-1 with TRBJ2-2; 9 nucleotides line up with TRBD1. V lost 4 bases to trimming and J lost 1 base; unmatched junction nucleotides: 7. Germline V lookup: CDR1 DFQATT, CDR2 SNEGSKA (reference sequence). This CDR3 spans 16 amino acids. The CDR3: CSANRDRDQNTGELFF. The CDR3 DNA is TGCAGTGCTAACCGGGACAGGGACCAGAACACCGGGGAGCTGTTTTTT.

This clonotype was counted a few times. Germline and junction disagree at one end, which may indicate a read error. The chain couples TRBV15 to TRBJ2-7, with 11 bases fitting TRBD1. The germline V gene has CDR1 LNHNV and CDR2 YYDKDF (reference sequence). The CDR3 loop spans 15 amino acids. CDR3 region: CASSSGQGANYEQYF. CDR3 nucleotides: TGTGCCAGCAGCTCCGGACAGGGGGCCAACTACGAGCAGTACTTC.

The DNA of the CDR3 is TGTGCCAGCAGTTACTCGAGGGGCGATTCACCCCTCCACTTT. The encoded protein is CASSYSRGDSPLHF. The V and J genes are TRBV28 and TRBJ1-6, with a tentative D call TRBD1 (5 bases). Germline-derived CDR1 and CDR2 are MDHEN and SYDVKM. The CDR3 is made up of 14 amino acids. With 4 bases removed from V and 8 bases from J, the gap between germline ends came to 12 bases. The full variable domain, with the rest looked up from reference TRBV28 and TRBJ1-6, is DVKVTQSSRYLVKRTGEKVFLECVQDMDHENMFWYRQDPGLGLRLIYFSYDVKMKEKGDIPEGYSVSREKKERFSLILESASTNQTSMYLCASSYSRGDSPLHFGNGTRLTVT.

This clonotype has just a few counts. The DNA for the CDR3 is TGTGCCAGCAGTGAGGCTGGGACTTCTAGCACAGATACGCAGTATTTT. Translating gives CASSEAGTSSTDTQYF. V and J are TRBV25-1 and TRBJ2-3; D may be TRBD2 (6 bases). This CDR3 region has 16 residues. Germline V gene lookup returns CDR1 MGHDK and CDR2 SYGVNS. The V and J ends lost 3 bases and 0 bases respectively, with 13 bases between them.

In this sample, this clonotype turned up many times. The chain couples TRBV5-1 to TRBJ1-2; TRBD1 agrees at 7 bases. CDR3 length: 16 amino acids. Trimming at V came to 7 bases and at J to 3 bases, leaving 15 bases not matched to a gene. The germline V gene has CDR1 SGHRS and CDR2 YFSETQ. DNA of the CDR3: TGCGCCAGCGAGATTGGCACAGGGGCACTTCACTATGGCTACACCTTC. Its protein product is CASEIGTGALHYGYTF. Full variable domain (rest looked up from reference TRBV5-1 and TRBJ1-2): KAGVTQTPRYLIKTRGQQVTLSCSPISGHRSVSWYQQTPGQGLQFLFEYFSETQRNKGNFPGRFSGRQFSNSRSEMNVSTLELGDSALYLCASEIGTGALHYGYTFGSGTRLTVV.

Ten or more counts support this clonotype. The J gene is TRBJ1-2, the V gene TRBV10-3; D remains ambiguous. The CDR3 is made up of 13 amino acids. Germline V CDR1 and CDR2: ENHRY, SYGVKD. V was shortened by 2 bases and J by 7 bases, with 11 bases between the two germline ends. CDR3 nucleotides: TGTGCCATCAGTGAGGAGGACCGTGGTGGCTACACCTTC. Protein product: CAISEEDRGGYTF.

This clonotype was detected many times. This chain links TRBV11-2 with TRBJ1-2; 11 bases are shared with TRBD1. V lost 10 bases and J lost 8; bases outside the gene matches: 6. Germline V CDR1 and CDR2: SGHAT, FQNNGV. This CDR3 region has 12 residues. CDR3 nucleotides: TGTGCCACCGAGGGACAGGGGGGCGGCTACACCTTC. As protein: CATEGQGGGYTF.

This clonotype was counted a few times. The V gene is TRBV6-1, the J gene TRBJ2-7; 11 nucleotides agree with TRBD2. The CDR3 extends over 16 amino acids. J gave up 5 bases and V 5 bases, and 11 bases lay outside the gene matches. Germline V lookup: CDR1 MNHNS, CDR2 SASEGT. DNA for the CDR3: TGTGCCAGCAGTTACCCAAGTAGCGGGAGGGCCGACGAGCAGTACTTC. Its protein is CASSYPSSGRADEQYF.

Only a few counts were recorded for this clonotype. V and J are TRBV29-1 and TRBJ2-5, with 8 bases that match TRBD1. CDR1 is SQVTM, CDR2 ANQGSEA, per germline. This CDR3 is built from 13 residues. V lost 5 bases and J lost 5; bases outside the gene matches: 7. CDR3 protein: CSVRQGFGETQYF. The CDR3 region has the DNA TGCAGCGTTAGACAGGGGTTTGGGGAGACCCAGTACTTC. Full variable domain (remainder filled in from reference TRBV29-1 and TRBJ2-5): SAVISQKPSRDICQRGTSLTIQCQVDSQVTMMFWYRQQPGQSLTLIATANQGSEATYESGFVIDKFPISRPNLTFSTLTVSNMSPEDSSIYLCSVRQGFGETQYFGPGTRLLVL.

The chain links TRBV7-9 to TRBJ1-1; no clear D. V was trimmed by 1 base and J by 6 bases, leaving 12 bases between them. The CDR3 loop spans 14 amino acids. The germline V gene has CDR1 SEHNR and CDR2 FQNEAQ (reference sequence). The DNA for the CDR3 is TGTGCCAGCAGCTTAGGCGTACGAGGTCCTGAAGCTTTCTTT. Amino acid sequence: CASSLGVRGPEAFF.

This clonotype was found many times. DNA of the CDR3: TGCAGTGCCGGACCCCTCCACTTT. It translates to CSAGPLHF. This chain links TRBV20-1 with TRBJ1-6; D is undetermined. V gave up 6 bases and J gave up 12 bases, with 3 bases separating them. The CDR3 contains 8 residues. Germline CDR1 and CDR2: DFQATT and SNEGSKA (reference sequence).

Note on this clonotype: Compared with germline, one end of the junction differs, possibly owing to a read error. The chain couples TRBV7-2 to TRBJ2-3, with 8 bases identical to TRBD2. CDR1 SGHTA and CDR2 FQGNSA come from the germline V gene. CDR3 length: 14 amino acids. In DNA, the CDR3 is TGTGCCAACAGCTTAGGAGCGGGAGTAGATACGCAGTATTTT. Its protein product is CANSLGAGVDTQYF.

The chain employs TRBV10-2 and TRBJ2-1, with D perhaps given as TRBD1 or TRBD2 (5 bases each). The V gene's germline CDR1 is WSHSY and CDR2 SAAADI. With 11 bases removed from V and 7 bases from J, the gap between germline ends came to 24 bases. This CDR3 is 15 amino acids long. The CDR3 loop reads CAAARGVRDGNEQFF. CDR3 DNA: TGCGCCGCAGCACGGGGCGTTAGAGATGGGAATGAGCAGTTCTTC.

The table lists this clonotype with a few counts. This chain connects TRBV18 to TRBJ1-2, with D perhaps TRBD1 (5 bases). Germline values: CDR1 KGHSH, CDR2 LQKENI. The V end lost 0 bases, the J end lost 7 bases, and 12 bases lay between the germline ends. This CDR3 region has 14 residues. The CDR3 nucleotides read TGTGCCAGCTCACCACCGGGGGTAATAGGTGGCTACACCTTC. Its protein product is CASSPPGVIGGYTF.